The 28 T cell receptor beta chains below were found in one sample sequenced in a study of cytomegalovirus exposure and HLA in healthy donors. In the PCR, 60 Vbeta and 13 Jbeta primers were used. Using immunoSEQ multiplex PCR, the repertoire was profiled, and TCRdb retains in-frame clones only, with some absent. The data hold 60,000 to 75,000 clones, with 75% to 80% observed a single time. The sequenced sample was PBMCs. These receptors all stem from a man aged 18 to 29 in good health and CMV-seropositive.

The J gene is TRBJ1-4, the V gene TRBV16, with D maybe TRBD1 (6 bases). The CDR3 contains 16 residues. V dropped 4 bases and J dropped 0 bases, with 12 bases sitting between them. Germline CDR1 and CDR2: KGHSY and FQNENV. Here the CDR3 DNA reads TGTGCCAGCAGCCGCGGACAGTACGCAACTAATGAAAAACTGTTTTTT. It encodes CASSRGQYATNEKLFF.

The chain uses TRBV7-9 and TRBJ2-7; 12 bases are shared with TRBD1. Trimming removed 3 bases from V and 6 bases from J; junction bases left unmatched: 6. The CDR3 loop spans 15 amino acids. CDR1 is SEHNR, CDR2 FQNEAQ, per germline (reference sequence). CDR3 region: CASSLAGQGASEQYF. The CDR3 DNA reads as TGTGCCAGCAGCTTGGCGGGACAGGGGGCTAGCGAGCAGTACTTC.

This clone was counted once. The J gene is TRBJ1-2, the V gene TRBV7-9; tentative D call: TRBD1 (5 bases). The CDR3 consists of 12 residues. CDR1 is SEHNR, CDR2 FQNEAQ, per germline (reference sequence). V was cut by 5 bases and J by 7 bases, with 11 bases left in between. CDR3 sequence: CASSAWDSGYTF. The CDR3 nucleotides are TGTGCCAGCAGCGCCTGGGACTCTGGCTACACCTTC.

The CDR3 sequence: CASSPTGVAGELFF. The CDR3 coding sequence is TGTGCCAGCAGCCCTACAGGGGTGGCCGGGGAGCTGTTTTTT. V is TRBV7-9 and J is TRBJ2-2, with 7 nucleotides matching TRBD1. CDR3 length: 14 amino acids. Germline trimming cut 5 bases from V and 6 bases from J; bases unmatched to any gene: 6. CDR1 is SEHNR and CDR2 is FQNEAQ in the germline V gene (reference sequence).

This clone was counted between two and nine times. The CDR3: CAWSGIPGVATNEKLFF. In nucleotides, the CDR3 is TGTGCCTGGAGCGGGATCCCGGGAGTTGCAACTAATGAAAAACTGTTTTTT. This sequence joins TRBV30 and TRBJ1-4; no clear D. Germline loops: CDR1 GTSNPN, CDR2 SVGIG (reference sequence). V was clipped by 3 bases and J by 0 bases, with 17 bases between them. This CDR3 contains 17 residues.

The V call is TRBV11-2, the J call TRBJ2-7; D not resolved. The CDR3 extends over 14 amino acids. The germline V gene encodes CDR1 SGHAT and CDR2 FQNNGV. V lost 5 bases, J lost 4 bases, and 15 bases lay in between. For the CDR3, the DNA is TGTGCCAGCAGCCCCCCCCAAGCCCCTTACGAGCAGTACTTC. Translation: CASSPPQAPYEQYF.

V is TRBV25-1 and J is TRBJ2-7, with 10 bases fitting TRBD1. The CDR3 contains 15 residues. CDR1 and CDR2 from the germline V gene are MGHDK and SYGVNS. V lost 3 bases and J lost 4; bases outside the gene matches: 6. Here the CDR3 reads CASSDTRTGGYEQYF. CDR3 in DNA: TGTGCCAGCAGTGATACCCGGACAGGGGGGTACGAGCAGTACTTC.

The chain links TRBV4-1 to TRBJ1-2; D gene unclear. Per the germline V gene, CDR1 is MGHRA and CDR2 is YSYEKL. Trimming stripped 1 base from V and 4 bases from J, with 22 bases between. The CDR3 contains 18 residues. CDR3 bases: TGCGCCAGCAGCCAAGCCCATTCTATTACTTGGGAGGCCTATGGCTACACCTTC. Its protein is CASSQAHSITWEAYGYTF.

This clone was recorded a few times. The rearrangement uses TRBV6-4 and TRBJ2-4, with D maybe TRBD1 (6 bases). The CDR3 sequence is 16 residues long. Germline CDR1 MRHNA, CDR2 SNTAGT. Trimming left V 4 bases short and J 0 bases short, with 13 bases between. DNA of the CDR3: TGTGCCAGCAGTGTCCTAGACAGGCCAGCCAAAAACATTCAGTACTTC. Protein product: CASSVLDRPAKNIQYF.

The chain couples TRBV5-1 to TRBJ2-7, with 10 bases lining up with TRBD1. V trimming: 4 bases; J trimming: 5 bases; junction bases outside the gene matches: 9. The CDR3 length is 15 residues. CDR1 and CDR2 (germline): SGHRS, YFSETQ. The chain's CDR3 is CASSQPGTGDHEQYF. In nucleotides, the CDR3 is TGCGCCAGCAGCCAACCCGGGACAGGGGATCACGAGCAGTACTTC.

This clone was seen once. The chain recombines TRBV4-2 with TRBJ1-2; D is possibly TRBD1 (5 bases). Germline CDR1 and CDR2: LGHNA and YNFKEQ. The V end was cut by 0 bases, the J end by 14 bases, with 22 bases between. The CDR3 is 15 residues long. CDR3 sequence (DNA): TGTGCCAGCAGCCAAGACAGGGCCTTGGGGATGGGCTGGACCTTC. Amino acid sequence: CASSQDRALGMGWTF.

The chain uses TRBV2 and TRBJ2-6; D is unclear. Trimming pared 1 base from V and 2 bases from J, leaving 9 bases between. The germline V gene encodes CDR1 SNHLY and CDR2 FYNNEI. The CDR3 is 16 amino acids. In DNA, the CDR3 is TGTGCCAGCAGTGAAGGGTTAACTCCTGGGGCCAACGTCCTGACTTTC. Its protein product is CASSEGLTPGANVLTF.

The rearrangement joins TRBV6-5 to TRBJ1-1; a weak D match, TRBD1 (5 bases). Between the trimmed V and J ends, which lost 2 bases and 0 bases, there was a span of 13 bases. This CDR3 has 16 residues. Looked up from germline, CDR1 is MNHEY and CDR2 is SVGAGI. CDR3 DNA: TGTGCCAGCAGTTACGTTGGGGGACTGATGAACACTGAAGCTTTCTTT. Translating gives CASSYVGGLMNTEAFF.

This chain connects TRBV30 to TRBJ2-5; D not certain. Gene TRBJ2-7 matches the end of the DNA better, so the J call may be wrong. CDR1 and CDR2 from the germline V gene are GTSNPN and SVGIG (reference sequence). The CDR3 runs to 13 residues. In DNA, the CDR3 is TGTGCTTCCTTTTTCGCGTCGAGAGGCGAGCAGTACTTC. Encoded protein: CASFFASRGEQYF.

The genes are TRBV14 and TRBJ2-7; a possible D gene is TRBD2 (5 bases). This CDR3 is 15 amino acids long. Germline assignment: CDR1 SGHDN and CDR2 FVKESK. Trimming took 3 bases from V and 2 from J, leaving 14 bases between them. This CDR3 reads CASSHPTGYPYEQYF. DNA of the CDR3: TGTGCCAGCAGCCACCCCACGGGGTACCCCTACGAGCAGTACTTC.

V gene TRBV4-2 combines with J gene TRBJ2-7; D might be TRBD1 (8 bases). Trimming left V 0 bases short and J 6 bases short, with 21 bases between. This CDR3 has 17 amino acids. Germline-derived CDR1 and CDR2 are LGHNA and YNFKEQ. CDR3 nucleotide sequence: TGTGCCAGCAGCCAAGAGGGGGGGGATCAGGGGGCATTCGAGCAGTACTTC. The encoded protein is CASSQEGGDQGAFEQYF.

This chain connects TRBV2 to TRBJ2-1, with 12 bases aligning to TRBD2. V lost 11 bases and J lost 5; bases outside the gene matches: 4. CDR1 and CDR2 (germline): SNHLY, FYNNEI. The CDR3 totals 13 residues. CDR3 DNA sequence: TGTGCCGGACGGACTAGCGGGGACAATGAGCAGTTCTTC. It yields the protein CAGRTSGDNEQFF.

The rearrangement uses TRBV4-1 and TRBJ1-5; no reliable D call. In germline, CDR1 is MGHRA, CDR2 YSYEKL. The CDR3 loop spans 15 amino acids. V lost 5 bases and J lost 4, with 15 bases in between. The CDR3 sequence: CASSIGEGLNQPQHF. The CDR3 region has the DNA TGCGCCAGCAGCATCGGTGAGGGATTGAATCAGCCCCAGCATTTT.

The chain links TRBV25-1 to TRBJ2-5; D call uncertain. This CDR3 region has 13 residues. Trimming shortened V by 6 bases and J by 1 base, and 9 bases separated the two germline ends. The germline CDR1 and CDR2 sequences are MGHDK and SYGVNS. The CDR3 DNA reads TGTGCCAGCAGGGGCAGGTCCCAAGAGACCCAGTACTTC. Translating gives CASRGRSQETQYF.

This clone was observed a few times. The rearrangement links TRBV5-1 to TRBJ2-1; tentative D call: TRBD2 (5 bases). V was pared by 0 bases and J by 3 bases, with 7 bases between. The germline V gene has CDR1 SGHRS and CDR2 YFSETQ. CDR3 length: 14 amino acids. CDR3 region: CASSLGGFYNEQFF. CDR3 in DNA: TGCGCCAGCAGCTTGGGAGGGTTCTACAATGAGCAGTTCTTC.

The chain carries TRBV30 and TRBJ1-4, with a weak D call TRBD1 (5 bases). The V gene lost 6 bases and the J gene lost 5 bases, with 13 bases spanning the gap. The CDR3 consists of 13 residues. The germline gives CDR1 GTSNPN, CDR2 SVGIG (reference sequence). CDR3 region: CACMRGLNEKLFF. CDR3 DNA: TGTGCCTGTATGCGGGGCCTGAATGAAAAACTGTTTTTT.

This chain connects TRBV2 to TRBJ2-1, with 12 bases fitting TRBD2. The CDR3 runs to 14 residues. Trimming at V came to 8 bases and at J to 5 bases, leaving 4 bases not matched to a gene. CDR1 and CDR2 (germline): SNHLY, FYNNEI. The CDR3 loop reads CASRRTSGDNEQFF. In DNA form, the CDR3 reads TGTGCCAGCCGGCGGACTAGCGGGGACAATGAGCAGTTCTTC.

This chain uses TRBV2 with TRBJ2-3; 10 nucleotides align to TRBD1. Germline V gene sequence: CDR1 SNHLY, CDR2 FYNNEI. The CDR3 consists of 13 residues. Trimming removed 6 bases from V and 6 bases from J; junction bases left unmatched: 3. CDR3 amino acids: CASSGTGVDTQYF. For the CDR3, the DNA is TGTGCCAGCAGCGGGACAGGGGTGGATACGCAGTATTTT.

V usage is TRBV6-6 and J usage is TRBJ2-5; no definite D call. Germline CDR1 MNHNY, CDR2 SVGAGI (reference sequence). This CDR3 is built from 11 residues. V was trimmed by 6 bases and J by 2 bases, leaving 4 bases between them. CDR3 DNA sequence: TGTGCCAGCAGCCAACAAGAGACCCAGTACTTC. Protein product: CASSQQETQYF.

This clone was observed a handful of times. The genes are TRBV4-2 and TRBJ1-4; a possible D gene is TRBD1 (6 bases). CDR1 is LGHNA and CDR2 is YNFKEQ in the germline V gene. The CDR3 has 16 residues. The V gene lost 4 bases and the J gene lost 4 bases, with 16 bases spanning the gap. The CDR3 protein is CASSPKPGTLNEKLFF. The CDR3 region has the DNA TGTGCCAGCAGCCCGAAACCTGGGACACTTAATGAAAAACTGTTTTTT.

This clone was detected a few times. This rearrangement joins TRBV30 to TRBJ1-5, with 11 bases identical to TRBD1. J was trimmed by 2 bases and V by 3 bases; bases with no gene match: 6. The germline V gene has CDR1 GTSNPN and CDR2 SVGIG (reference sequence). The CDR3 length is 16 residues. The CDR3 loop reads CAWSDGTGGGNQPQHF. In DNA form, the CDR3 reads TGTGCCTGGAGCGACGGGACAGGGGGAGGCAATCAGCCCCAGCATTTT. The complete variable domain, with remaining parts taken from reference TRBV30 and TRBJ1-5, reads SQTIHQWPATLVQPVGSPLSLECTVEGTSNPNLYWYRQAAGRGLQLLFYSVGIGQISSEVPQNLSASRPQDRQFILSSKKLLLSDSGFYLCAWSDGTGGGNQPQHFGDGTRLSIL.

V is TRBV30 and J is TRBJ1-1, with 8 nucleotides matching TRBD1. Germline V gene lookup returns CDR1 GTSNPN and CDR2 SVGIG (reference sequence). Germline trimming cut 3 bases from V and 2 bases from J; bases unmatched to any gene: 5. The CDR3 is 14 residues long. The CDR3 here is CAWRTGTGNTEAFF. DNA for the CDR3: TGTGCCTGGAGAACCGGGACAGGCAACACTGAAGCTTTCTTT.

The rearrangement joins TRBV5-6 to TRBJ2-7; TRBD1 might be the D (6 bases). V was clipped by 0 bases and J by 2 bases, with 9 bases between them. Germline assignment: CDR1 SGHDT and CDR2 YYEEEE. This CDR3 is 14 amino acids long. The CDR3 is CASSLGTVTYEQYF. The CDR3 nucleotides read TGTGCCAGCAGCTTGGGGACAGTAACCTACGAGCAGTACTTC.